The next 32 T cell receptor beta chains were all read from a single sample in a study of identical twins (dated by TCRdb to about 2016). Libraries were made using 5' RACE. The reads were generated on an Illumina HiSeq 2000. TCRdb reran the public reads through fastp at Q25 and MiXCR, keeping productive beta chains. Entries are consolidated by CDR3 protein sequence, retaining the most common genes and DNA. The sample data list 1.5 million to 2 million distinct CDR3 sequences, and about 32% of these were observed just once. Of the sample, over 0.25% is held by the ten largest clones. The sequenced sample was cord blood. The receptors were sampled from a newborn girl in good health.

The DNA for the CDR3 is TGTGCCAGCAGTCGGACTAGGCACCGTGATACGCAGTATTTT. Encoded protein: CASSRTRHRDTQYF. The chain combines TRBV12-3 or TRBV12-4 with TRBJ2-3; 7 bases map to TRBD2. The CDR3 loop spans 14 amino acids. Trimming cost V 5 bases and J 6 bases; bases outside gene matches: 8.

CDR3 nucleotides: TGCAGTGCTAGAGTCTCGGGTGGCAATCAGCCCCAGCATTTT. Residues: CSARVSGGNQPQHF. The chain couples TRBV20-1 to TRBJ1-5, with D hard to call. The CDR3 runs to 14 residues. Trimming removed 1 base from V and 2 bases from J, with 9 bases in between. Germline CDR1 and CDR2: DFQATT and SNEGSKA (reference sequence).

This clonotype has a handful of counts. V is TRBV5-1 and J is TRBJ1-1; TRBD1 might be the D (5 bases). The length of the CDR3 is 15 residues. Trimming removed 4 bases at V and 4 bases at J, with 17 bases between. CDR1 and CDR2 from the germline V gene are SGHRS and YFSETQ. DNA for the CDR3: TGCGCCAGCAGCATGAGATGGGGCGAGGGCACTGAAGCTTTCTTT. This translates into CASSMRWGEGTEAFF.

The V gene is TRBV28, the J gene TRBJ1-2, with no clear D. V shed 2 bases and J shed 3 bases, with 10 bases lying between them. Per germline, CDR1 MDHEN and CDR2 SYDVKM. This CDR3 contains 14 residues. CDR3: CASSLPQVHYGYTF. The CDR3 nucleotides are TGTGCCAGCAGTTTACCGCAGGTCCACTATGGCTACACCTTC.

The chain carries TRBV20-1 and TRBJ2-1, with D uncertain. From germline, CDR1 is DFQATT and CDR2 SNEGSKA (reference sequence). This CDR3 comprises 12 residues. The V end was cut by 1 base, the J end by 8 bases, with 9 bases between. CDR3: CSARVGRDEQFF. CDR3 coding DNA: TGCAGTGCTAGAGTGGGCCGAGATGAGCAGTTCTTC.

V usage is TRBV11-2 and J usage is TRBJ2-2; D call uncertain. Trimming cost V 0 bases and J 6 bases, with 14 bases left between them. This CDR3 has 16 amino acids. Germline V gives CDR1 SGHAT, CDR2 FQNNGV. The CDR3 nucleotides read TGTGCCAGCAGCTTAGATCTCCTAGGACCCTCCGGGGAGCTGTTTTTT. Translated, it gives CASSLDLLGPSGELFF.

This clonotype was observed a few times. The CDR3 loop reads CSARETYGYTF. In nucleotides, the CDR3 is TGCAGTGCTAGAGAGACTTATGGCTACACCTTC. V and J are TRBV20-1 and TRBJ1-2; the D is unclear. From germline, CDR1 is DFQATT and CDR2 SNEGSKA (reference sequence). The CDR3 sequence is 11 residues long. Trimming shortened V by 0 bases and J by 5 bases, and 4 bases separated the two germline ends.

V usage is TRBV5-1 and J usage is TRBJ2-3; D tentatively reads TRBD1 or TRBD2 (6 bases each). The CDR3 is 17 amino acids. Trimming stripped 4 bases from V and 3 bases from J, with 21 bases between. CDR1 and CDR2 (germline): SGHRS, YFSETQ. The CDR3 sequence: CASSRGRTVWGTDTQYF. As DNA, the CDR3 is TGCGCCAGCAGCCGTGGGAGGACAGTTTGGGGGACAGATACGCAGTATTTT.

The table lists this clonotype with a few counts. The germline gene is not matched at one end of the junction; a read error may be the cause. The V call is TRBV7-9, the J call TRBJ2-5; no clear D. The last part of the DNA fits TRBJ2-7 better; the J call may be wrong. The CDR3 runs 10 residues. The V gene's germline CDR1 is SEHNR and CDR2 FQNEAQ (reference sequence). CDR3 loop: CASTSNEQYF. The CDR3, as DNA: TGTGCCAGCACCTCCAACGAGCAGTACTTC.

The chain couples TRBV20-1 to TRBJ1-6; D is unclear. CDR1 and CDR2 (germline): DFQATT, SNEGSKA (reference sequence). The CDR3 totals 13 residues. Written as DNA, the CDR3 is TGCAGCTCATCGCCTGCTAATAATTCACCCCTCCACTTT. This gives the protein CSSSPANNSPLHF.

This clonotype was picked up many times. The chain has TRBV4-2 and TRBJ2-1; possible D gene TRBD2, 6 bases. Trimming pared 2 bases from V and 10 bases from J, leaving 12 bases between. Germline CDR1 LGHNA, CDR2 YNFKEQ. There are 13 residues in the CDR3. In DNA form, the CDR3 reads TGTGCCAGCAGCCAACTCCGGGACTCCGAGCAGTTCTTC. Protein: CASSQLRDSEQFF.

This clonotype was seen a handful of times. For the CDR3, the DNA is TGTGCCAGCAGCTTCATAAGAGGCGGGGGGGCTTTTAGGAACGACAATGAGCAGTTCTTC. It is translated as CASSFIRGGGAFRNDNEQFF. This sequence joins TRBV11-2 and TRBJ2-1; 9 nucleotides line up with TRBD2. Germline-derived CDR1 and CDR2 are SGHAT and FQNNGV. The CDR3 loop spans 20 amino acids. After removal of 3 bases from V and 5 bases from J, the junction contained 20 bases not matched to a gene.

V usage is TRBV7-2 and J usage is TRBJ2-5, with 10 bases fitting TRBD2. The end of the DNA fits TRBJ2-7 better, so the J call may be wrong. CDR3 length: 15 residues. Germline V gene data show CDR1 as SGHTA and CDR2 as FQGNSA. CDR3 in DNA: TGTGCCAGCAGCTCAGTTAGCGGGAGGTGGTACGAGCAGTACTTC. It translates to CASSSVSGRWYEQYF.

The chain recombines TRBV6-5 with TRBJ2-3; the match to TRBD2 covers 10 bases. V dropped 4 bases and J dropped 0; count of bases not matched to a gene: 7. Per germline, CDR1 MNHEY and CDR2 SVGAGI. This CDR3 has 17 residues. As DNA, the CDR3 is TGTGCCAGCAGTTCCCTGAGACTAGCGGGCAGCACAGATACGCAGTATTTT. This translates into CASSSLRLAGSTDTQYF.

V is TRBV4-2 and J is TRBJ2-2; the match to TRBD2 covers 12 bases. The V and J ends lost 4 bases and 7 bases, in that order; junction bases with no gene match: 10. Per germline, CDR1 LGHNA and CDR2 YNFKEQ. CDR3 length: 17 residues. The CDR3: CASSLQLAGGPNGELFF. CDR3 nucleotides: TGTGCCAGCAGCCTCCAGCTAGCGGGAGGGCCGAACGGGGAGCTGTTTTTT.

On this clonotype itself: One end of the junction does not line up with germline, which may come from a read error. This chain links TRBV20-1 with TRBJ2-1; a possible D gene is TRBD2 (5 bases). The CDR3 spans 14 residues. From germline, CDR1 is DFQATT and CDR2 SNEGSKA (reference sequence). The CDR3 nucleotides are TGCAGTGCTAGAACGGGGAACTCCTACAATGAGCGGTTCTTC. As protein: CSARTGNSYNERFF.

This clonotype has a count of ten or more. V is TRBV28 and J is TRBJ2-4; 9 nucleotides align to TRBD2. Looked up from germline, CDR1 is MDHEN and CDR2 is SYDVKM. Losses at the gene ends were 3 bases for V and 1 base for J; bases not matched to a gene: 4. The length of the CDR3 is 16 residues. This chain's CDR3 is CASSLAGGPAKNIQYF. CDR3 in DNA: TGTGCCAGCAGTTTGGCGGGAGGGCCGGCCAAAAACATTCAGTACTTC.

This clonotype has a handful of counts. The chain combines TRBV11-2 with TRBJ1-1; D is unclear. Germline V lookup: CDR1 SGHAT, CDR2 FQNNGV. Trimming removed 4 bases from V and 0 bases from J, with 12 bases in between. The CDR3 totals 15 residues. The CDR3 reads CASSSPLRVNTEAFF. In nucleotides, the CDR3 is TGTGCCAGCAGCTCCCCTTTGAGGGTGAACACTGAAGCTTTCTTT.

The chain is built from TRBV20-1 and TRBJ2-7, with D unresolved. Between the trimmed V and J ends, which lost 2 bases and 2 bases, there was a span of 10 bases. Germline V lookup: CDR1 DFQATT, CDR2 SNEGSKA (reference sequence). This CDR3 is built from 13 residues. The CDR3 sequence: CSARQVPTYEQYF. CDR3 bases: TGCAGTGCTAGACAAGTTCCAACCTACGAGCAGTACTTC.

This clonotype was found a few times. The J gene is TRBJ2-1, the V gene TRBV21-1; the table's D call, TRBD2, has no DNA check behind it. TRBV21-1 is an annotated pseudogene. The length of the CDR3 is 16 residues. The CDR3 DNA follows: TGTGCCAGCAGGAAAACTAGCGGGGCTCCCTACAATGAGCAGTTCTTC. Its protein is CASRKTSGAPYNEQFF.

This sequence joins TRBV7-9 and TRBJ1-2, with 8 bases matching TRBD1. The CDR3 spans 15 residues. After removal of 5 bases from V and 3 bases from J, the junction contained 8 bases not matched to a gene. Germline loops: CDR1 SEHNR, CDR2 FQNEAQ (reference sequence). The CDR3: CASSVNRGGDYGYTF. CDR3 coding DNA: TGTGCCAGCAGCGTCAACAGGGGGGGTGACTATGGCTACACCTTC.

This chain links TRBV12-3 or TRBV12-4 with TRBJ2-1; 10 nucleotides line up with TRBD2. J lost 6 bases, V lost 6 bases, and 8 bases had no gene match. The length of the CDR3 is 15 residues. In DNA, the CDR3 is TGTGCCAGCAGGGCTCCGAGACTAGCGGGCAATGAGCAGTTCTTC. This encodes CASRAPRLAGNEQFF.

The sample holds many counts of this clonotype. This chain joins TRBV27 and TRBJ2-7, with D hard to call. The CDR3 contains 13 residues. From germline, CDR1 is MNHEY and CDR2 SMNVEV (reference sequence). Trimming took off 1 base at V and 4 bases at J, with 8 bases between the two ends. CDR3 DNA: TGTGCCAGCAGTTTATATCGGACGTACGAGCAGTACTTC. It yields the protein CASSLYRTYEQYF.

DNA of the CDR3: TGCAGCGTTGAGCGGTCCCGGGACAGCACAGATACGCAGTATTTT. Translating gives CSVERSRDSTDTQYF. V is TRBV29-1 and J is TRBJ2-3; the D gene could be TRBD1 or TRBD2 (5 bases each). V lost 3 bases to trimming and J lost 0 bases, with 13 bases between them. The CDR3 has 15 amino acids. CDR1 SQVTM and CDR2 ANQGSEA come from the germline V gene.

Only a few counts were recorded for this clonotype. The chain links TRBV14 to TRBJ2-5; no reliable D call. The CDR3 is made up of 14 amino acids. V dropped 2 bases and J dropped 2 bases, with 9 bases sitting between them. Per germline, CDR1 SGHDN and CDR2 FVKESK. The CDR3 region has the DNA TGTGCCAGCAGCCAAATAGGAGTTCAAGAGACCCAGTACTTC. Protein: CASSQIGVQETQYF.

The V call is TRBV10-3, the J call TRBJ1-5; TRBD1 aligns across 10 bases. This CDR3 spans 16 amino acids. Per germline, CDR1 ENHRY and CDR2 SYGVKD. V lost 6 bases, J lost 0 bases, and 5 bases stayed unmatched. CDR3 in DNA: TGTGCCATCAGCCCGGGACAGGGGATTAGCAATCAGCCCCAGCATTTT. Protein: CAISPGQGISNQPQHF.

This clonotype came up a few times. The CDR3 DNA follows: TGTGCCAGCAGCTTTCCGGGACTATACAGCACAGATACGCAGTATTTT. Protein: CASSFPGLYSTDTQYF. This sequence joins TRBV11-2 and TRBJ2-3, with 7 nucleotides matching TRBD2. The trim removed 3 bases at V and 0 bases at J, leaving 6 bases unmatched. In germline, CDR1 is SGHAT, CDR2 FQNNGV. This CDR3 has 16 amino acids.

This clonotype was counted a few times. The rearrangement uses TRBV20-1 and TRBJ1-5, with D uncertain. V was clipped by 5 bases and J by 0 bases, with 8 bases between them. This CDR3 region has 13 residues. Germline-derived CDR1 and CDR2 are DFQATT and SNEGSKA (reference sequence). The CDR3 loop reads CSAQKGSNQPQHF. The CDR3 DNA reads as TGCAGTGCTCAGAAGGGTAGCAATCAGCCCCAGCATTTT.

This sequence joins TRBV20-1 and TRBJ2-7; D is perhaps TRBD2 (5 bases). V was pared by 0 bases and J by 4 bases, with 10 bases between. CDR3 length: 13 amino acids. From germline, CDR1 is DFQATT and CDR2 SNEGSKA (reference sequence). CDR3 in amino acids: CSARDPGSYEQYF. In nucleotides, the CDR3 is TGCAGTGCTAGAGATCCGGGGTCTTACGAGCAGTACTTC.

The chain is built from TRBV2 and TRBJ2-2; 9 bases map to TRBD1. The CDR3 sequence is 18 residues long. The germline V gene has CDR1 SNHLY and CDR2 FYNNEI. The J segment lost 3 bases and the V segment lost 4 bases, leaving 12 bases of the junction unmatched. The CDR3 DNA sequence: TGTGCCAGCAGTGGGGGGGGACAGGGTTTTAGGGACACCGGGGAGCTGTTTTTT. Its protein product is CASSGGGQGFRDTGELFF.

The gene calls are TRBV20-1 and TRBJ2-1; tentative D call: TRBD2 (6 bases). V lost 7 bases, J lost 4 bases, and 8 bases lay in between. The CDR3 extends over 11 amino acids. The germline gives CDR1 DFQATT, CDR2 SNEGSKA (reference sequence). The DNA for the CDR3 is TGCAGTGGACTAGGTTACAATGAGCAGTTCTTC. This codes for CSGLGYNEQFF.

The CDR3 nucleotides read TGTGCCAGCAGCCCCGGACAGGGGCAATCACCCCTCCACTTT. Its translation: CASSPGQGQSPLHF. J is TRBJ1-6 and V is TRBV3-1; 9 bases match TRBD1. This CDR3 contains 14 residues. J was trimmed by 10 bases and V by 4 bases; bases with no gene match: 5. Germline values: CDR1 LGHDT, CDR2 YNNKEL (reference sequence).